This entry lists 29 T cell receptor beta chains sequenced from one sample in a study of regulatory T cells in long-lasting Graves disease. In building TCR beta libraries, iRepertoire HTBI primers were used together with Arm-PCR of CDR3 regions. One entry per CDR3 protein, called by TCRdb with MiXCR from the multiplex PCR reads. Of a few hundred thousand distinct CDR3 sequences in the sample, about 16% are singletons; the top ten hold 20% to 25%. The time point: newly diagnosed GD, antithyroid drugs for less than 3 months. From RNA extracted from PBMCs, the TCR library was made. These data are also associated with another study on T cells in Graves' hyperthyroidism and ophthalmopathy.

The sample consisted of peripheral blood mononuclear cells (PBMCs), taken at new diagnosis, from a patient treated with antithyroid drugs. All receptors come from a woman aged 18-29 years with Graves disease.

This clonotype has only a few counts. The chain employs TRBV3-1 and TRBJ1-5; a possible D gene is TRBD1 (5 bases). Germline CDR1 reads LGHDT; CDR2 reads YNNKEL (reference sequence). This CDR3 is 13 amino acids long. V was trimmed by 3 bases and J by 6 bases, leaving 9 bases between them. In DNA form, the CDR3 reads TGTGCCAGCAGCCACGGGGGGAGTCAGCCCCAGCATTTT. It translates to CASSHGGSQPQHF.

This clonotype was found many times. J is TRBJ2-2 and V is TRBV12-3 or TRBV12-4; possibly TRBD1 or TRBD2 for D (5 bases each). This CDR3 is 14 amino acids long. Trimming removed 6 bases from V and 5 bases from J, with 13 bases in between. For the CDR3, the DNA is TGTGCCAGCAGCCTAGGGGAGAGAACCGGGGAGCTGTTTTTT. This gives the protein CASSLGERTGELFF.

As to this clonotype: The conserved final phenylalanine or tryptophan is absent from the CDR3, which likely points to a read error. The chain recombines TRBV9 with TRBJ2-5; D call uncertain. The V and J ends lost 3 bases and 1 base respectively, with 7 bases between them. The CDR3 has 13 amino acids. From germline, CDR1 is SGDLS and CDR2 YYNGEE. The CDR3 DNA follows: TGTGCCAGCAGCGCCGACGTCCAAGAGACCCAGTACGTC. Its translation is CASSADVQETQYV.

About this clonotype: A much larger clone differs from this one at a single base, so this may be a read error. The V gene is TRBV20-1, the J gene TRBJ2-7; D call uncertain. V was pared by 1 base and J by 0 bases, with 7 bases between. The CDR3 sequence is 13 residues long. CDR1 is DFQATT and CDR2 is SNEGSKA in the germline V gene (reference sequence). CDR3 region: CSARARPSYEQYF. CDR3 DNA sequence: TGCAGTGCTAGAGCTCGGCCCTCCTACGAGCAGTACTTC.

The chain joins TRBV6-1 to TRBJ1-2; D gene uncertain. The CDR3 consists of 13 residues. V shed 6 bases and J shed 0 bases, with 8 bases lying between them. Germline assignment: CDR1 MNHNS and CDR2 SASEGT. This CDR3 reads CASSRPANYGYTF. CDR3 sequence (DNA): TGTGCCAGCAGCCGACCCGCTAACTATGGCTACACCTTC.

This clonotype was found a few times. This rearrangement joins TRBV7-2 to TRBJ1-2, with TRBD1 identical over 9 bases. The CDR3 sequence is 15 residues long. Germline assignment: CDR1 SGHTA and CDR2 FQGNSA. The ends lost 3 bases at V and 0 bases at J; junction bases unmatched: 2. The CDR3 reads CASSFTGGANYGYTF. CDR3 coding DNA: TGTGCCAGCAGCTTTACAGGGGGCGCTAACTATGGCTACACCTTC.

CDR3 in DNA: TGTGCCAGCATACCCCTGGACAGGTCCTACAATGAGCAGTTCTTC. It codes for CASIPLDRSYNEQFF. The rearrangement uses TRBV27 and TRBJ2-1; TRBD1 matches 7 bases. This CDR3 is built from 15 residues. J lost 1 base, V lost 7 bases, and 7 bases had no gene match. The V gene's germline CDR1 is MNHEY and CDR2 SMNVEV (reference sequence).

This clonotype was counted many times. One end of the junction does not line up with germline, which may come from a read error. The chain joins TRBV30 to TRBJ2-7; 14 bases map to TRBD2. The germline V gene has CDR1 GTSNPN and CDR2 SVGIG (reference sequence). This CDR3 comprises 14 residues. This CDR3 reads CAWSVSLGLAGGHF. CDR3 sequence (DNA): TGTGCCTGGAGTGTATCACTCGGACTAGCGGGAGGCCATTTC.

Many counts were recorded for this clonotype. The chain links TRBV28 to TRBJ2-5; D is possibly TRBD2 (7 bases). The germline V gene has CDR1 MDHEN and CDR2 SYDVKM. The V and J ends lost 6 bases and 5 bases respectively, with 22 bases between them. The CDR3 consists of 16 residues. CDR3 nucleotides: TGTGCCAGCAGCAAACGGACAGCGACTAGCCGGGAGACCCAGTACTTC. This gives the protein CASSKRTATSRETQYF.

The V gene is TRBV6-1, the J gene TRBJ2-4, with no clear D. Germline V gene data show CDR1 as MNHNS and CDR2 as SASEGT. This CDR3 region has 15 residues. V lost 10 bases and J lost 0, with 16 bases in between. CDR3 protein: CATSDGTLAKNIQYF. The CDR3 nucleotides are TGTGCCACCTCTGACGGAACCCTAGCCAAAAACATTCAGTACTTC.

This clonotype was counted a few times. One junction end disagrees with the germline gene, perhaps due to a read error. The gene calls are TRBV2 and TRBJ1-5, with D perhaps TRBD1 (5 bases). The CDR3 runs 17 residues. The germline V gene has CDR1 SNHLY and CDR2 FYNNEI. The CDR3 here is CASSPNALGQDNQSQHF. CDR3 bases: TGTGCCAGCAGCCCGAACGCCCTCGGACAAGACAATCAGTCCCAGCATTTT.

This clonotype was found a few times. The chain couples TRBV15 to TRBJ2-1, with D uncertain. The germline V and J ends were trimmed by 8 bases and 0 bases, with 8 bases remaining between them. The CDR3 loop spans 13 amino acids. From germline, CDR1 is LNHNV and CDR2 YYDKDF (reference sequence). This CDR3 is CATGSASYNEQFF. The CDR3 coding sequence is TGTGCCACCGGGTCTGCCTCCTACAATGAGCAGTTCTTC.

This clonotype was recorded at least ten times. V usage is TRBV28 and J usage is TRBJ1-2; D gene ambiguous. This CDR3 region has 13 residues. Germline V gene data show CDR1 as MDHEN and CDR2 as SYDVKM. V lost 2 bases to trimming and J lost 6 bases, with 10 bases between them. The CDR3 here is CASSLVGIDGYTF. CDR3 sequence (DNA): TGTGCCAGCAGTTTAGTGGGGATTGATGGCTACACCTTC.

The chain has TRBV12-3 or TRBV12-4 and TRBJ2-6, with unresolved D. Trimming left V 3 bases short and J 0 bases short, with 3 bases between. The CDR3 covers 14 residues. The CDR3 region has the DNA TGTGCCAGCAGTTTTTTCTCTGGGGCCAACGTCCTGACTTTC. This codes for CASSFFSGANVLTF.

The chain carries TRBV19 and TRBJ1-6, with TRBD1 matching 9 bases. V shed 5 bases and J 7 bases; nucleotides not matched to a gene: 6. The CDR3 length is 15 residues. Germline CDR1 is LNHDA and CDR2 is SQIVND (reference sequence). CDR3 in amino acids: CASSRQGGMNSPLHF. The CDR3 DNA reads as TGTGCCAGTAGTCGACAGGGGGGTATGAATTCACCCCTCCACTTT.

This clonotype was found many times. The chain uses TRBV3-1 and TRBJ1-6; no clear D. Germline V CDR1 and CDR2: LGHDT, YNNKEL (reference sequence). V was shortened by 0 bases and J by 11 bases, with 5 bases between the two germline ends. The CDR3 runs 12 residues. The CDR3 protein is CASSQDRPPLHF. CDR3 DNA: TGTGCCAGCAGCCAAGATCGCCCACCCCTCCACTTT.

This clonotype was seen a handful of times. This rearrangement joins TRBV28 to TRBJ2-7, with 9 bases aligning to TRBD1. The J segment lost 5 bases and the V segment lost 6 bases, leaving 5 bases of the junction unmatched. The CDR3 covers 13 residues. CDR1 is MDHEN and CDR2 is SYDVKM in the germline V gene. The CDR3 protein is CASSGDRVHEQYF. CDR3 nucleotide sequence: TGTGCCAGCAGCGGGGACAGGGTACACGAGCAGTACTTC.

This clonotype was found many times. The CDR3 sequence: CASSESSGRNEQFF. Here the CDR3 DNA reads TGCGCCAGCAGTGAGTCCTCGGGTCGTAATGAGCAGTTCTTC. V usage is TRBV10-2 and J usage is TRBJ2-1, with unresolved D. The CDR3 extends over 14 amino acids. CDR1 WSHSY and CDR2 SAAADI come from the germline V gene. The V gene lost 0 bases and the J gene lost 7 bases, with 10 bases spanning the gap.

Many counts were recorded for this clonotype. The V and J genes are TRBV27 and TRBJ1-1; 7 bases agree with TRBD1. With V trimmed by 5 bases and J by 1 base, 7 bases remained unmatched. Per germline, CDR1 MNHEY and CDR2 SMNVEV (reference sequence). CDR3 length: 15 amino acids. CDR3 protein: CASSLLGTANTEAFF. Written as DNA, the CDR3 is TGTGCCAGCAGTCTGCTTGGGACAGCGAACACTGAAGCTTTCTTT.

This clonotype was observed a handful of times. The chain combines TRBV19 with TRBJ1-2, with no clear D. Germline CDR1 is LNHDA and CDR2 is SQIVND (reference sequence). V was shortened by 4 bases and J by 2 bases, with 14 bases between the two germline ends. This CDR3 contains 15 residues. The CDR3 sequence is CASSTPGPPNYGYTF. CDR3 coding DNA: TGTGCCAGTAGTACTCCCGGGCCACCCAACTATGGCTACACCTTC.

The gene calls are TRBV19 and TRBJ2-5; 10 bases match TRBD1. CDR3 length: 16 amino acids. Germline V gene sequence: CDR1 LNHDA, CDR2 SQIVND (reference sequence). Trimming cost V 5 bases and J 5 bases; bases outside gene matches: 11. The DNA of the CDR3 is TGTGCCAGTAGTCCCACACGACAGGGGGCCAGGGAGACCCAGTACTTC. Translated: CASSPTRQGARETQYF.

The chain carries TRBV19 and TRBJ2-1; 8 bases are a match to TRBD2. Germline V gene sequence: CDR1 LNHDA, CDR2 SQIVND (reference sequence). The CDR3 consists of 13 residues. With 8 bases clipped from V and 6 bases from J, the junction kept 6 bases outside the gene matches. The CDR3 spells CASGIAGFNEQFF. CDR3 sequence (DNA): TGTGCCAGTGGGATAGCGGGATTCAATGAGCAGTTCTTC.

This clonotype turned up a few times. The genes are TRBV7-9 and TRBJ2-1; the D call may be TRBD1 or TRBD2 (5 bases each). V was clipped by 2 bases and J by 10 bases, with 9 bases between them. This CDR3 region has 12 residues. Germline V CDR1 and CDR2: SEHNR, FQNEAQ (reference sequence). CDR3 amino acids: CASSLIRDEQFF. CDR3 sequence (DNA): TGTGCCAGCAGCTTAATCCGGGACGAGCAGTTCTTC.

This clonotype appeared a few times. This chain joins TRBV6-1 and TRBJ2-6; D is uncertain. The V gene lost 5 bases and the J gene lost 4 bases, with 12 bases spanning the gap. The CDR3 extends over 15 amino acids. CDR1 is MNHNS, CDR2 SASEGT, per germline. The CDR3 sequence is CASSTRNSGANVLTF. The CDR3 DNA follows: TGTGCCAGCAGTACACGCAATTCCGGGGCCAACGTCCTGACTTTC.

Turning to this clonotype: This clone may be a read error of a much larger clone one base away. The CDR3 does not end in the conserved phenylalanine or tryptophan, so this is likely a read error. V is TRBV7-9 and J is TRBJ1-1; unclear D gene. From germline, CDR1 is SEHNR and CDR2 FQNEAQ (reference sequence). This CDR3 is 11 amino acids long. The ends were cut back, 1 base at V and 7 bases at J, with 4 bases in the middle. The CDR3 region is CASSLGYEAFL. CDR3 sequence (DNA): TGTGCCAGCAGCTTAGGTTATGAAGCTTTCCTT.

This clonotype was observed at least ten times. The CDR3 loop reads CASSPSWGFEQFF. CDR3 bases: TGTGCCAGCAGCCCCTCCTGGGGATTTGAACAGTTCTTC. V is TRBV3-1 and J is TRBJ2-1; unclear D gene. Germline loops: CDR1 LGHDT, CDR2 YNNKEL (reference sequence). The CDR3 is 13 amino acids. Trimming removed 4 bases at V and 13 bases at J, with 17 bases between.

This clonotype was picked up many times. The V gene is TRBV7-2, the J gene TRBJ2-5, with 11 bases lining up with TRBD2. V trimming: 6 bases; J trimming: 4 bases; junction bases outside the gene matches: 7. The germline gives CDR1 SGHTA, CDR2 FQGNSA. This CDR3 contains 15 residues. The CDR3 sequence is CASRLTLAGGETQYF. The CDR3, as DNA: TGTGCCAGCAGGCTAACCCTAGCGGGAGGAGAGACCCAGTACTTC.

This clonotype was observed many times. V is TRBV13 and J is TRBJ2-1, with D possibly TRBD2 on 5 matching bases. The germline V gene has CDR1 PRHDT and CDR2 FYEKMQ (reference sequence). The ends were cut back, 5 bases at V and 9 bases at J, with 14 bases in the middle. The CDR3 totals 13 residues. For the CDR3, the DNA is TGTGCCAGCAGCCCACGAAGGGAGACTGAGCAGTTCTTC. Translated: CASSPRRETEQFF.

CDR3 DNA sequence: TGCAGCGTTGAATATCTTTCGGTTAGCACAGATACGCAGTATTTT. As protein: CSVEYLSVSTDTQYF. The V and J genes are TRBV29-1 and TRBJ2-3; D remains ambiguous. The germline V gene encodes CDR1 SQVTM and CDR2 ANQGSEA. The length of the CDR3 is 15 residues. Trimming took off 2 bases at V and 0 bases at J, with 12 bases between the two ends.